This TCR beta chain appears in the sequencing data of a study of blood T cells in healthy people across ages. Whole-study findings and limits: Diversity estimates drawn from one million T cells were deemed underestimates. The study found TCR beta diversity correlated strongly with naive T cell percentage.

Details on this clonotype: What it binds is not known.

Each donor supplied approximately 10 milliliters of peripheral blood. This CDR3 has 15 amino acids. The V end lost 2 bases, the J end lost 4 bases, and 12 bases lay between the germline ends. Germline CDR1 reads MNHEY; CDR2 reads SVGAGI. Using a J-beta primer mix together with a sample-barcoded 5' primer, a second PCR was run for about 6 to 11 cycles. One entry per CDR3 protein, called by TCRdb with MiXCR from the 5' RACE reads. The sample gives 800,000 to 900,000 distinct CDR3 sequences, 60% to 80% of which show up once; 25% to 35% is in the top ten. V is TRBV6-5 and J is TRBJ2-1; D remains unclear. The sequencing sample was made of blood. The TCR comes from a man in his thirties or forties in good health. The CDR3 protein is CASSYTRPEYNEQFF. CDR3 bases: TGTGCCAGCAGTTACACGCGGCCCGAATACAATGAGCAGTTCTTC.